A single sample gave rise to the 17 T cell receptor beta chains below, sequenced in a study of blood T cell repertoires in COVID-19. The table came from immunoSEQ multiplex PCR; TCRdb's copy has only in-frame clones and leaves some out. The sample has around 26,000 clones, around 85% seen once. Sequencing used peripheral blood. All receptors come from a human donor in a cohort sampled during active COVID-19.

The chain employs TRBV4-1 and TRBJ2-1; 14 bases align to TRBD2. Germline values: CDR1 MGHRA, CDR2 YSYEKL. V lost 2 bases to trimming and J lost 5 bases; unmatched junction nucleotides: 5. This CDR3 region has 17 residues. CDR3 amino acids: CASSQPGLAGDDNEQFF. The CDR3 DNA is TGCGCCAGCAGCCAACCGGGACTAGCGGGAGACGACAATGAGCAGTTCTTC.

The chain recombines TRBV5-1 with TRBJ2-5, with 8 nucleotides matching TRBD2. Germline CDR1 SGHRS, CDR2 YFSETQ. The V and J ends lost 2 bases and 5 bases, in that order; junction bases with no gene match: 8. The CDR3 contains 15 residues. The CDR3 sequence: CASSFGAGLEETQYF. CDR3 coding DNA: TGCGCCAGCAGCTTCGGAGCGGGACTAGAGGAGACCCAGTACTTC.

V and J are TRBV3-1 (or the pseudogene TRBV3-2) and TRBJ2-7, with D perhaps matching TRBD1 (6 bases). V lost 5 bases and J lost 4, with 18 bases in between. The CDR3 loop spans 15 amino acids. Germline values: CDR1 LGHDT, CDR2 YNNKEL (reference sequence). In nucleotides, the CDR3 is TGTGCCAGCAGCTCACATCCGGGACAACAGTACGAGCAGTACTTC. Protein: CASSSHPGQQYEQYF.

V is TRBV24-1 and J is TRBJ2-5, with 10 bases fitting TRBD1. V lost 7 bases to trimming and J lost 1 base; unmatched junction nucleotides: 5. The CDR3 has 15 residues. Germline V lookup: CDR1 KGHDR, CDR2 SFDVKD. CDR3 residues: CATRKGTGVQETQYF. The CDR3 DNA is TGTGCCACCAGGAAGGGGACAGGGGTCCAAGAGACCCAGTACTTC.

This chain links TRBV24-1 with TRBJ2-7; D remains unclear. Germline V gene data show CDR1 as KGHDR and CDR2 as SFDVKD. This CDR3 has 15 residues. Trimming took 4 bases from V and 0 from J, leaving 12 bases between them. CDR3 sequence (DNA): TGTGCCACCAGTGACCCTACCCGAAACTCCTACGAGCAGTACTTC. Amino acid sequence: CATSDPTRNSYEQYF.

The chain joins TRBV5-1 to TRBJ2-7, with a weak D call TRBD1 (6 bases). This CDR3 region has 16 residues. V was shortened by 4 bases and J by 4 bases, with 21 bases between the two germline ends. CDR1 and CDR2 from the germline V gene are SGHRS and YFSETQ. CDR3 in DNA: TGCGCCAGCAGCCCTACCCCATGGACAGCATCTTACGAGCAGTACTTC. This sequence encodes CASSPTPWTASYEQYF.

The chain couples TRBV6-5 to TRBJ1-1, with 10 positions matching TRBD1. V gave up 7 bases and J gave up 4 bases; unmatched junction bases: 6. The CDR3 contains 14 residues. Germline V gene data show CDR1 as MNHEY and CDR2 as SVGAGI. CDR3 nucleotide sequence: TGTGCCAGCACCGCCGGACAGGGGGGCACTGAAGCTTTCTTT. Translated: CASTAGQGGTEAFF.

The rearrangement links TRBV11-2 to TRBJ2-2; D not certain. The CDR3 spans 13 residues. Trimming stripped 6 bases from V and 4 bases from J, with 9 bases between. In germline, CDR1 is SGHAT, CDR2 FQNNGV. The CDR3: CASSRPGTGELFF. CDR3 DNA sequence: TGTGCCAGCAGTAGACCGGGCACCGGGGAGCTGTTTTTT.

The chain uses TRBV21-1 and TRBJ1-4; the table calls TRBD1, which could not be checked here. TRBV21-1 is designated a pseudogene. CDR3 length: 17 amino acids. For the CDR3, the DNA is TGTGCCAGCACCTACCCACATGTCACAGCAACTAATGAAAAACTGTTTTTT. It is translated as CASTYPHVTATNEKLFF.

This clone came up a few times. CDR3: CASSPPGGGSSYEQYF. The CDR3 coding sequence is TGTGCCAGCAGTCCCCCGGGTGGCGGGAGCTCCTACGAGCAGTACTTC. The chain carries TRBV28 and TRBJ2-7; 7 nucleotides match TRBD2. Germline CDR1 MDHEN, CDR2 SYDVKM. The CDR3 totals 16 residues. V trimming: 5 bases; J trimming: 0 bases; junction bases outside the gene matches: 10.

V gene TRBV12-5 combines with J gene TRBJ2-1, with D maybe TRBD1 (6 bases). Germline values: CDR1 LGHNT, CDR2 FRNRAP. V was shortened by 1 base and J by 5 bases, with 15 bases between the two germline ends. The CDR3 length is 16 residues. Here the CDR3 DNA reads TGTGCTAGTGGTTTGGGTACAGGGTACGGAGACAATGAGCAGTTCTTC. Encoded protein: CASGLGTGYGDNEQFF.

This clone was picked up a small number of times. The V gene is TRBV3-1 (or the pseudogene TRBV3-2), the J gene TRBJ2-2, with 8 bases matching TRBD1. The CDR3 length is 16 residues. Losses at the gene ends were 4 bases for V and 1 base for J; bases not matched to a gene: 5. CDR1 and CDR2 from the germline V gene are LGHDT and YNNKEL (reference sequence). The CDR3 region has the DNA TGTGCCAGCAGCCTCGGACAGGGACGGAACACCGGGGAGCTGTTTTTT. This gives the protein CASSLGQGRNTGELFF.

The V gene is TRBV11-2, the J gene TRBJ1-4; tentative D call: TRBD1 (5 bases). The CDR3 is 15 amino acids. CDR1 SGHAT and CDR2 FQNNGV come from the germline V gene. The germline V and J ends were trimmed by 4 bases and 0 bases, with 9 bases remaining between them. This chain's CDR3 is CASSSGWATNEKLFF. The CDR3 DNA is TGTGCCAGCAGCTCAGGGTGGGCAACTAATGAAAAACTGTTTTTT.

The chain has TRBV5-4 and TRBJ2-3; 11 bases map to TRBD2. J lost 5 bases, V lost 4 bases, and 9 bases had no gene match. The length of the CDR3 is 16 residues. Germline loops: CDR1 SGHNT, CDR2 YYREEE (reference sequence). The CDR3 nucleotides are TGTGCCAGCAGCCTCAATAGCGGGGGGGCGGGAGATACGCAGTATTTT. This codes for CASSLNSGGAGDTQYF.

This CDR3 is CASSSDRGNYGYTF. In nucleotides, the CDR3 is TGTGCCAGCAGTTCCGACAGGGGTAACTATGGCTACACCTTC. The chain couples TRBV27 to TRBJ1-2; 8 nucleotides align to TRBD1. V was pared by 4 bases and J by 1 base, with 2 bases of the junction left unmatched. CDR1 and CDR2 (germline): MNHEY, SMNVEV (reference sequence). CDR3 length: 14 amino acids.

This chain connects TRBV6-6 to TRBJ1-1; D ambiguous. The V end was cut by 3 bases, the J end by 0 bases, with 8 bases between. The germline gives CDR1 MNHNY, CDR2 SVGAGI (reference sequence). The CDR3 sequence is 14 residues long. As DNA, the CDR3 is TGTGCCAGCAGTTATGGAGATATGAACACTGAAGCTTTCTTT. It codes for CASSYGDMNTEAFF.

This chain links TRBV7-3 with TRBJ2-1; 7 positions agree with TRBD2. CDR3 length: 13 amino acids. Germline-derived CDR1 and CDR2 are SGHTA and FQGTGA. Unmatched junction bases numbered 1, after V lost 0 bases and J lost 8 bases. CDR3 region: CASSLTLADEQFF. CDR3 DNA: TGTGCCAGCAGCTTAACGCTAGCGGATGAGCAGTTCTTC.